This T cell receptor (beta chain) appears in the sequencing data of a study of breast tumors, draining lymph nodes, adjacent tissues. General study points: Tumors had less TCR diversity than lymph nodes, more than nontumor tissue. Findings are consistent with lymph node origin and intratumoral expansion of most tumor T cells. Data only fit, rather than demonstrated, lymph node origin of most tumor T cells.

TCRdb fed the multiplex PCR reads into MiXCR, producing one record per CDR3 protein. The sample has some 150,000 distinct CDR3 sequences, approximately 30% seen once; the top ten hold around 3.5%. As concerns this clonotype: Its antigen remains unidentified.

Germline CDR1 and CDR2: SGHRS and YFSETQ. Trimming at V came to 4 bases and at J to 5 bases, leaving 13 bases not matched to a gene. CDR3 length: 17 residues. The lymph nodes were axillary draining lymph nodes from breast cancer patients. The specimen sequenced was axillary lymph node tissue. The receptor was isolated from a female donor with breast cancer. Some clones in this sample may be carry-over from other donors' samples. The chain recombines TRBV5-1 with TRBJ2-3; 10 nucleotides align to TRBD2. The CDR3 DNA sequence: TGCGCCAGCAGCACCGGACCAGCGGGGGGGCCGGGAGATACGCAGTATTTT. This gives the protein CASSTGPAGGPGDTQYF.